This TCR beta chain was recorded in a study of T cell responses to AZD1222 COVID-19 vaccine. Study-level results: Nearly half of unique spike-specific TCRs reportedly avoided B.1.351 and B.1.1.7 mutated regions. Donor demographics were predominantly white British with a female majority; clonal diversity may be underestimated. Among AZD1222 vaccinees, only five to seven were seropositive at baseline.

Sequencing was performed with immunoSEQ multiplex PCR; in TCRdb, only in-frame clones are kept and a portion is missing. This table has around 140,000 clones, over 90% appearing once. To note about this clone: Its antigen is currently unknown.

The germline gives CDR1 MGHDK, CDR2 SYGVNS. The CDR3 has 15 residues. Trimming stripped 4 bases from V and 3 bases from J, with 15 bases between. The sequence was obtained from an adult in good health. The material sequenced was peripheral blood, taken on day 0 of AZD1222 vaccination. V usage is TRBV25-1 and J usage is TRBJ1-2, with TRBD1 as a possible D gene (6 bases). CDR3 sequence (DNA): TGTGCCAGCAGTGCCTTAACGGACAGCTACTATGGCTACACCTTC. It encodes CASSALTDSYYGYTF.